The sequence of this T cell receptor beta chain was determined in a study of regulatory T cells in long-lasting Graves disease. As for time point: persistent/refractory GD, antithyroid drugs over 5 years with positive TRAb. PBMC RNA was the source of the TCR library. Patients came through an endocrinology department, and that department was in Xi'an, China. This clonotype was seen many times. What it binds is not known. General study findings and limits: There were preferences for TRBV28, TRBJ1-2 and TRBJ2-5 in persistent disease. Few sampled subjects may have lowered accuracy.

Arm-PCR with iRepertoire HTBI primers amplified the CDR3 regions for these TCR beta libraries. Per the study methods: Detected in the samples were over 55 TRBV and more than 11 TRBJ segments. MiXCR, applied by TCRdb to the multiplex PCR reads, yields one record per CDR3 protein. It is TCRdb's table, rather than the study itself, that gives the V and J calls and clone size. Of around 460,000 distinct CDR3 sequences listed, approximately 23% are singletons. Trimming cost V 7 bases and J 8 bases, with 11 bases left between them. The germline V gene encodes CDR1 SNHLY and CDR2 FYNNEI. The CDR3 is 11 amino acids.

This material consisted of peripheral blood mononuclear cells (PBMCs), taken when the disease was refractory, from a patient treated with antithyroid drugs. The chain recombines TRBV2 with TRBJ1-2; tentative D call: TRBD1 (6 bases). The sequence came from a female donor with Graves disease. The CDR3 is CASTGVLGYTF. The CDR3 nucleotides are TGTGCCAGCACAGGGGTCTTAGGCTACACCTTC. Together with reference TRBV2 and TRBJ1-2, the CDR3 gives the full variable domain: EPEVTQTPSHQVTQMGQEVILRCVPISNHLYFYWYRQILGQKVEFLVSFYNNEISEKSEIFDDQFSVERPDGSNFTLKIRSTKLEDSAMYFCASTGVLGYTFGSGTRLTVV.